This T cell receptor beta chain stems from a study of cytomegalovirus exposure and HLA in healthy donors. Whole-study results and caveats: Later analysis suggested links between common viral pathogens and several top significant clusters.

The V gene end was trimmed by 4 bases and the J gene end by 7 bases; junction bases not matched to a gene: 12. The CDR3 runs to 15 residues. In germline, CDR1 is LNHDA, CDR2 SQIVND (reference sequence). Concerning this clone: Its antigen is currently unknown.

The study ran its PCR with 60 Vbeta and 13 Jbeta primers. Some clones are missing from TCRdb's copy, which holds only in-frame ones; the method was immunoSEQ multiplex PCR. Of over 200,000 clones in the sample, roughly 80% were seen once. The receptor comes from a woman between 35 and 50 years old in good health and CMV-seropositive. The chain has TRBV19 and TRBJ2-7; 8 nucleotides align to TRBD2. The sample taken for sequencing was PBMCs. The CDR3 bases are TGTGCCAGTAGTAGTGGATCAGCGGGGGACCTGGAGCAGTACTTC. Translating it yields CASSSGSAGDLEQYF.